Shown below are 19 T cell receptor beta chains from a single sample sequenced in a study of T-cell memory formation after mild COVID-19. Each CDR3 protein gets one entry after TCRdb re-called the 5' RACE reads with MiXCR. The sample includes roughly 400,000 distinct CDR3 sequences, about 15% of them seen just once. Sequenced input: PBMCs or a T cell subset sorted from them (not recorded which). The receptor set was obtained from a man aged 18 to 29 who had mild COVID-19 (a few samples of this study predate the infection). Cell type and time point are not known.

The V call is TRBV30, the J call TRBJ2-1; D might be TRBD2 (6 bases). Trimming pared 3 bases from V and 10 bases from J, leaving 13 bases between. This CDR3 region has 12 residues. Germline V lookup: CDR1 GTSNPN, CDR2 SVGIG (reference sequence). The CDR3 DNA sequence: TGTGCCTGGAGGTATGGGGCGGGGGAGCAGTTCTTC. As protein: CAWRYGAGEQFF.

On this clonotype itself: One end of the junction does not line up with germline, which may come from a read error. The chain links TRBV5-4 to TRBJ2-6, with 7 positions matching TRBD1. The germline gives CDR1 SGHNT, CDR2 YYREEE (reference sequence). This CDR3 is 15 amino acids long. The CDR3 loop is CASSFDRAGAKVLTF. The CDR3 nucleotides read TGTGCCAGCAGCTTCGACAGGGCTGGGGCCAAAGTCCTGACTTTC. Using reference TRBV5-4 and TRBJ2-6 for the parts outside the CDR3, the full variable domain is ETGVTQSPTHLIKTRGQQVTLRCSSQSGHNTVSWYQQALGQGPQFIFQYYREEENGRGNFPPRFSGLQFPNYSSELNVNALELDDSALYLCASSFDRAGAKVLTFGAGSRLTVL.

This clonotype was picked up a small number of times. J is TRBJ1-2 and V is TRBV7-9; TRBD1 agrees at 8 bases. The J segment lost 4 bases and the V segment lost 6 bases, leaving 4 bases of the junction unmatched. The germline V gene has CDR1 SEHNR and CDR2 FQNEAQ (reference sequence). The CDR3 length is 13 residues. DNA of the CDR3: TGTGCCAGCAGTTCACAGGGGGTCTATGGCTACACCTTC. Translated: CASSSQGVYGYTF.

The V gene is TRBV7-6, the J gene TRBJ2-2, with D possibly called TRBD1 or TRBD2 (5 bases each). Germline lookup yields CDR1 SGHVS and CDR2 FNYEAQ. V gave up 6 bases and J gave up 0 bases, with 8 bases separating them. The CDR3 length is 14 residues. CDR3 bases: TGTGCCAGCAGTGGGACGGCGAACACCGGGGAGCTGTTTTTT. Protein sequence: CASSGTANTGELFF.

The chain is built from TRBV20-1 and TRBJ1-6; D unresolved. V dropped 1 base and J dropped 0 bases, with 10 bases sitting between them. The CDR3 sequence is 16 residues long. Germline values: CDR1 DFQATT, CDR2 SNEGSKA (reference sequence). The CDR3 loop is CSARAPQSSYNSPLHF. The CDR3, as DNA: TGCAGTGCTAGAGCACCCCAAAGCTCCTATAATTCACCCCTCCACTTT.

The chain joins TRBV12-3 or TRBV12-4 to TRBJ2-7, with D tentatively TRBD1 or TRBD2 (5 bases each). The CDR3 sequence is 15 residues long. Trimming pared 1 base from V and 5 bases from J, leaving 15 bases between. The CDR3 DNA is TGTGCCAGCAGTTTAGTTCTGGGGCTGAGGGACGAGCAGTACTTC. Translation: CASSLVLGLRDEQYF.

This clonotype was counted a few times. The chain employs TRBV5-1 and TRBJ2-5; D unresolved. Germline values: CDR1 SGHRS, CDR2 YFSETQ. V was clipped by 5 bases and J by 3 bases, with 14 bases between them. The CDR3 has 14 amino acids. The chain's CDR3 is CASSQDPRKETQYF. CDR3 sequence (DNA): TGCGCCAGCAGTCAGGATCCTAGGAAAGAGACCCAGTACTTC. The variable domain in full, with the rest retrieved from reference TRBV5-1 and TRBJ2-5, is KAGVTQTPRYLIKTRGQQVTLSCSPISGHRSVSWYQQTPGQGLQFLFEYFSETQRNKGNFPGRFSGRQFSNSRSEMNVSTLELGDSALYLCASSQDPRKETQYFGPGTRLLVL.

This clonotype was observed a handful of times. The chain couples TRBV4-3 to TRBJ1-2; 7 nucleotides line up with TRBD1. The CDR3 spans 14 residues. The V gene end was trimmed by 0 bases and the J gene end by 4 bases; junction bases not matched to a gene: 2. CDR1 and CDR2 (germline): LGHNA, YSLEER. The CDR3 nucleotides are TGCGCCAGCAGCCAAGAAAACAGGGGCTATGGCTACACCTTC. This codes for CASSQENRGYGYTF.

This clonotype appeared a few times. V gene TRBV7-2 combines with J gene TRBJ1-2; D uncertain. The germline V gene has CDR1 SGHTA and CDR2 FQGNSA. The CDR3 has 13 amino acids. V lost 2 bases to trimming and J lost 6 bases, with 10 bases between them. CDR3 coding DNA: TGTGCCAGCAGCTTACAAGGGTCCCATGGCTACACCTTC. Its translation: CASSLQGSHGYTF.

This clonotype was seen more than once but under ten times. The gene calls are TRBV12-3 or TRBV12-4 and TRBJ2-1; TRBD1 matches at 7 bases. This CDR3 is built from 13 residues. After removal of 5 bases from V and 10 bases from J, the junction contained 8 bases not matched to a gene. The CDR3 nucleotides are TGTGCCAGCAGTCGGCTGACAGGGACGGAGCAGTTCTTC. Its translation is CASSRLTGTEQFF.

This clonotype turned up a few times. The chain links TRBV7-9 to TRBJ1-6; 9 bases match TRBD1. Losses at the gene ends were 7 bases for V and 7 bases for J; bases not matched to a gene: 8. Germline CDR1 SEHNR, CDR2 FQNEAQ (reference sequence). The length of the CDR3 is 15 residues. The CDR3 loop is CASNEGTGMNSPLHF. DNA of the CDR3: TGTGCCAGCAACGAAGGGACAGGGATGAATTCACCCCTCCACTTT.

Concerning this clonotype: Being one base from a much bigger clone, this may be a read error. This sequence joins TRBV5-1 and TRBJ2-3; no clear D gene. Germline V gene data show CDR1 as SGHRS and CDR2 as YFSETQ. This CDR3 is 14 amino acids long. This CDR3 reads CDSSLEGLSDTQYF. Here the CDR3 DNA reads TGCGACAGCAGCTTGGAAGGGTTATCAGATACGCAGTATTTT.

The rearrangement joins TRBV18 to TRBJ2-5; tentatively, D is TRBD1 (6 bases). This CDR3 has 15 residues. V lost 3 bases and J lost 2, with 13 bases in between. In germline, CDR1 is KGHSH, CDR2 LQKENI. CDR3 in amino acids: CASSPPDSQQETQYF. The CDR3 bases are TGTGCCAGCTCACCTCCGGACAGCCAACAAGAGACCCAGTACTTC. The whole variable domain, filled in from reference TRBV18 and TRBJ2-5, reads NAGVMQNPRHLVRRRGQEARLRCSPMKGHSHVYWYRQLPEEGLKFMVYLQKENIIDESGMPKERFSAEFPKEGPSILRIQQVVRGDSAAYFCASSPPDSQQETQYFGPGTRLLVL.

Only a few counts were recorded for this clonotype. The chain recombines TRBV27 with TRBJ2-4, with D perhaps TRBD1 (6 bases). CDR1 and CDR2 from the germline V gene are MNHEY and SMNVEV (reference sequence). CDR3 size: 17 residues. Trimming removed 5 bases at V and 0 bases at J, with 17 bases between. CDR3 DNA: TGTGCCAGCAGTCTGCGATCGGGACACCTAGCCAAAAACATTCAGTACTTC. It specifies CASSLRSGHLAKNIQYF.

The J gene is TRBJ1-2, the V gene TRBV7-9; D gene unclear. This CDR3 spans 12 amino acids. Trimming cost V 3 bases and J 4 bases, with 6 bases left between them. The germline V gene encodes CDR1 SEHNR and CDR2 FQNEAQ (reference sequence). The DNA for the CDR3 is TGTGCCAGCAGCTTCCTCTCCTATGGCTACACCTTC. It specifies CASSFLSYGYTF. Variable domain in full (rest from reference TRBV7-9 and TRBJ1-2): DTGVSQNPRHKITKRGQNVTFRCDPISEHNRLYWYRQTLGQGPEFLTYFQNEAQLEKSRLLSDRFSAERPKGSFSTLEIQRTEQGDSAMYLCASSFLSYGYTFGSGTRLTVV.

This clonotype was picked up a small number of times. V is TRBV6-1 and J is TRBJ1-2; TRBD1 might be the D (6 bases). The germline V and J ends were trimmed by 5 bases and 4 bases, with 17 bases remaining between them. The V gene's germline CDR1 is MNHNS and CDR2 SASEGT. The CDR3 is 15 residues long. CDR3 amino acids: CASSKQPQGFYGYTF. CDR3 coding DNA: TGTGCCAGCAGTAAACAACCACAGGGATTCTATGGCTACACCTTC.

This clonotype was counted a few times. The CDR3 is CASSSRDYPSTDTQYF. As DNA, the CDR3 is TGTGCCAGCAGCTCCCGGGACTATCCTAGCACAGATACGCAGTATTTT. The chain couples TRBV7-9 to TRBJ2-3, with 7 bases identical to TRBD2. V gave up 4 bases and J gave up 0 bases; unmatched junction bases: 7. This CDR3 has 16 residues. CDR1 SEHNR and CDR2 FQNEAQ come from the germline V gene (reference sequence).

The rearrangement links TRBV6-1 to TRBJ1-1; D is unclear. The V and J ends lost 4 bases and 5 bases respectively, with 11 bases between them. Germline loops: CDR1 MNHNS, CDR2 SASEGT. This CDR3 contains 13 residues. The CDR3, as DNA: TGTGCCAGCAGTGTTAATCAGGAGACTGAAGCTTTCTTT. Translated: CASSVNQETEAFF.

Only a few counts were recorded for this clonotype. The rearrangement links TRBV5-1 to TRBJ1-3, with D unresolved. This CDR3 is built from 15 residues. Trimming pared 0 bases from V and 0 bases from J, leaving 7 bases between. Germline CDR1 reads SGHRS; CDR2 reads YFSETQ. The CDR3 reads CASSLGDGSGNTIYF. CDR3 DNA: TGCGCCAGCAGCTTGGGGGATGGCTCTGGAAACACCATATATTTT.